This record covers a single T cell receptor beta chain. The entry originates in a study of shared T cell receptors in the human thymus. The repertoire was sequenced with immunoSEQ multiplex PCR; TCRdb's copy has only in-frame clones and lacks some. This sample has roughly 410,000 clones; 95% occur once, and the top ten carry 0.015% to 0.025%. Trimming took 4 bases from V and 2 from J; bases not matched to a gene: 8. Per the germline V gene, CDR1 is SGHNT and CDR2 is YYREEE (reference sequence). This CDR3 has 16 residues. Sequencing used thymocytes. The chain links TRBV5-4 to TRBJ2-1; TRBD2 aligns across 8 bases. This TCR was recovered from a human donor. Here the CDR3 reads CASSPPRGGTYNEQFF. In DNA form, the CDR3 reads TGTGCCAGCAGCCCCCCCCGGGGGGGAACCTACAATGAGCAGTTCTTC. The full variable domain, with the rest looked up from reference TRBV5-4 and TRBJ2-1, is ETGVTQSPTHLIKTRGQQVTLRCSSQSGHNTVSWYQQALGQGPQFIFQYYREEENGRGNFPPRFSGLQFPNYSSELNVNALELDDSALYLCASSPPRGGTYNEQFFGPGTRLTVL.